The present T cell receptor (beta chain) was sequenced within a study of cytomegalovirus exposure and HLA in healthy donors. As concerns this clone: Its target is not known.

Findings of the study overall: Most TCR beta V segments were productive about 87% or about 30% of the time in an earlier analysis.

PCR employed 60 Vbeta and 13 Jbeta primers. Generated by immunoSEQ multiplex PCR, the TCRdb table keeps only in-frame clones and is missing some. This sample has 150,000 to 200,000 clones, with just over 75% found just once. The specimen sequenced was PBMCs. This sequence originates from a young man in good health and CMV-seronegative.

Here the CDR3 reads CASSRRLVYGTDTQYF. CDR3 sequence (DNA): TGCGCCAGCAGTCGGCGACTAGTTTATGGCACAGATACGCAGTATTTT. This sequence joins TRBV4-3 and TRBJ2-3, with D possibly being TRBD2 (6 bases). Trimming cost V 6 bases and J 1 base, with 17 bases left between them. The V gene's germline CDR1 is LGHNA and CDR2 YSLEER. The CDR3 is 16 amino acids.